A single T cell receptor (beta chain) is shown here with its context. The data are from a study of blood T cell repertoires in COVID-19. Overall study: COVID-19 samples, acute and convalescent, were from the United States, Italy and Spain. Sources were T cells, B-cell-depleted T cells, or PBMCs; the material itself was cDNA or gDNA.

Authors' data handling: Estimation of nucleated cell counts was performed using reference gene primer amplification. Libraries were prepared by immunoSEQ multiplex PCR; TCRdb keeps only in-frame clonotypes and omits some of them. That table is the source of V, J and clone size, and D and trimming were worked out from the DNA. Of around 230,000 clones in the sample, about 86% were seen once. CDR3 length equals 13 residues. The V and J ends lost 10 bases and 3 bases respectively, with 13 bases between them. The chain couples TRBV12-3 or TRBV12-4 to TRBJ1-3; no firm D call. Material for sequencing was peripheral blood. This TCR came from a woman in her fifties or sixties with acute or convalescent COVID-19. This CDR3 is CATRQAGGNTIYF. In nucleotides, the CDR3 is TGTGCCACCCGTCAAGCAGGTGGAAACACCATATATTTT.